This T cell receptor (beta chain) was identified during a study of shared clonotypes between healthy human individuals. This clone was seen only a few times. Its antigen remains unidentified. Repertoires were generated with immunoSEQ multiplex PCR, while TCRdb's copy carries only in-frame clones and drops some. The data contain 730,000 or so clones, about 78% of them singletons. Findings of the study overall: It was observed that roughly 5% of naive CD4 clonotypes were shared across several donors.

V trimming: 0 bases; J trimming: 4 bases; junction bases outside the gene matches: 10. From germline, CDR1 is LNHDA and CDR2 SQIVND (reference sequence). This CDR3 has 18 amino acids. The specimen was memory CD4+ T cells sorted from blood. The subset: CD45RA-negative fraction. The chain combines TRBV19 with TRBJ2-2, with 8 bases aligning to TRBD2. This clonotype originated in a woman younger than 45 in good health. CDR3 DNA: TGTGCCAGTAGTATAGATGATGTAGGACTAGCACCCACCGGGGAGCTGTTTTTT. Its translation is CASSIDDVGLAPTGELFF.